Described below is a single TCR beta chain sequence and its context. As yet, its antigen is unknown. This sample was taken from a study of identical twins. Study conclusions and caveats: Where beta out-of-frame sequences were concerned, excess twin sharing was weaker.

TCRdb called the 5' RACE reads again in MiXCR, with one record for every CDR3 protein. The sample contains about 810,000 distinct CDR3 sequences, 12% of which appear only once. These sequences were also reported in another study, on yellow fever vaccine responses in identical twins.

The sequence derives from a woman aged 18-30 years in good health. Sequencing used PBMCs.

The CDR3 sequence is CASSPRWDSFFNEQFF. As DNA, the CDR3 is TGTGCCAGCAGTCCGCGGTGGGACAGCTTTTTTAATGAGCAGTTCTTC. This chain uses TRBV27 with TRBJ2-1; 7 bases match TRBD1. Germline CDR1 is MNHEY and CDR2 is SMNVEV (reference sequence). V lost 5 bases and J lost 7; bases outside the gene matches: 14. The CDR3 has 16 amino acids.